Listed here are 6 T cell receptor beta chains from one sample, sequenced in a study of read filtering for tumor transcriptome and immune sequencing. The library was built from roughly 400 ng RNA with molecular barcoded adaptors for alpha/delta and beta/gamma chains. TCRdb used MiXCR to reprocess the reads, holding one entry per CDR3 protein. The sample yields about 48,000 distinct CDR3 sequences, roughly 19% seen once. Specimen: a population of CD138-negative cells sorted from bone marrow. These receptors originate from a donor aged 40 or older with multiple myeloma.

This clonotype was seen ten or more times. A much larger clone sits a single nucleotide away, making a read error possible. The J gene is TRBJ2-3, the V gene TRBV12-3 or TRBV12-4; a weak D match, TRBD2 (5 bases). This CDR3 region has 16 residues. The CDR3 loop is CASSLRNLGAADTHYF. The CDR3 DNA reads TGTGCCAGCAGTTTAAGGAACTTGGGAGCAGCAGATACGCATTATTTT.

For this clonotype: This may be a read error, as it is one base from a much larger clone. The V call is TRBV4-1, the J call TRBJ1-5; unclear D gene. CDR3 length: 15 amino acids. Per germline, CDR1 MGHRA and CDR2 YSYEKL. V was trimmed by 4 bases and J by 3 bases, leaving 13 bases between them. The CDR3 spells CASSRSSLFNQPQHF. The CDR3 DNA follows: TGCGCCAGCAGCCGGTCATCACTGTTCAATCAGCCCCAGCATTTT.

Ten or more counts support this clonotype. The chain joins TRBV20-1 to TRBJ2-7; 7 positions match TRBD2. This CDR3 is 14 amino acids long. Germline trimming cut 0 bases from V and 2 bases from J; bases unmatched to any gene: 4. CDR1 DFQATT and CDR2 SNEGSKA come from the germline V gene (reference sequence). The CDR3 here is CSARDRGSPYEQYF. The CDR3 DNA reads TGCAGTGCTAGAGATCGCGGGAGTCCCTACGAGCAGTACTTC.

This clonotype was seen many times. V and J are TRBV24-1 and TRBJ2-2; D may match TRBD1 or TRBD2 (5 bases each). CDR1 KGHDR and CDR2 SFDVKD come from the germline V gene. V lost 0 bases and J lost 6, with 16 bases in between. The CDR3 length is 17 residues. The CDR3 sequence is CATSDLPGPIGAGELFF. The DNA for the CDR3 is TGTGCCACCAGTGATTTGCCGGGACCAATAGGGGCCGGGGAGCTGTTTTTT.

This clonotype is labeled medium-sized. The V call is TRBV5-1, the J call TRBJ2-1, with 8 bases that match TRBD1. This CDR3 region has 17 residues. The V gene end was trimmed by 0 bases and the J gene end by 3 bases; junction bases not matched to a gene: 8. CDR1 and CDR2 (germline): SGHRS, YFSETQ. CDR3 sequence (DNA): TGCGCCAGCAGCTTGGCCTTCGTGGGACAGGACTACAATGAGCAGTTCTTC. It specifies CASSLAFVGQDYNEQFF.

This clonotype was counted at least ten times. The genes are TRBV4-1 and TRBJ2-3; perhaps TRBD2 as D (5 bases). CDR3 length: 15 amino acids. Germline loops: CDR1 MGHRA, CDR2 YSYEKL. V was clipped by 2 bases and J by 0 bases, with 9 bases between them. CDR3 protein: CASSQPTGSTDTQYF. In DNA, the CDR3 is TGCGCCAGCAGCCAACCGACGGGAAGCACAGATACGCAGTATTTT.